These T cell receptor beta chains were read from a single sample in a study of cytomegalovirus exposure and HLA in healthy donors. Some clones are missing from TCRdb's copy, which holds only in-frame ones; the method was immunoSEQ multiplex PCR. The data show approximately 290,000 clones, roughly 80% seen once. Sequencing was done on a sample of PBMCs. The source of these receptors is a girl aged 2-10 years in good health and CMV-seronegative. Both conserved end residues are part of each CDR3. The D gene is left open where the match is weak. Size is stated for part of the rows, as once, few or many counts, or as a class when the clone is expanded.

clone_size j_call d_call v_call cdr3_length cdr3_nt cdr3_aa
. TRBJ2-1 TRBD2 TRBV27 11 TGTGCCACGGGGGGGGACAATGAGCAGTTCTTC CATGGDNEQFF
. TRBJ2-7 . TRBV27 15 TGTGCCAGCAGTCTCCGGACTGGGGTAACGTACGAGCAGTACTTC CASSLRTGVTYEQYF
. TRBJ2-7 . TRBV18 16 TGTGCCAGCTCACCGGTTGGCGGGGCCCGAGCCTACGAGCAGTACTTC CASSPVGGARAYEQYF
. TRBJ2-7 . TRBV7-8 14 TGTGCCAGCAGCCTGCCGGCAGGGTGGTACGAGCAGTACTTC CASSLPAGWYEQYF
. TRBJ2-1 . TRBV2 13 TGTGCCAGCGGCTCCCTGTTCTACAATGAGCAGTTCTTC CASGSLFYNEQFF
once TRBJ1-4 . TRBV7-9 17 TGTGCCAGCAGCTCCACCCCCTCCGGGTCAACTAATGAAAAACTGTTTTTT CASSSTPSGSTNEKLFF
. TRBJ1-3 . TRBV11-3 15 TGTGCCAGCAGCTTAGGGCCCGACTCTGGAAACACCATATATTTT CASSLGPDSGNTIYF
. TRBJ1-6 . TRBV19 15 TGTGCCAGTAGTTCGGGCAGGGTGTTCTATTCACCCCTCCACTTT CASSSGRVFYSPLHF
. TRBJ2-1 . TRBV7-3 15 TGTGCCAGCAGCTTCCTACGGAGCTCCTACAATGAGCAGTTCTTC CASSFLRSSYNEQFF
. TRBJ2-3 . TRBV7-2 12 TGTGCCAGCAGCTTGTATACAGATACGCAGTATTTT CASSLYTDTQYF
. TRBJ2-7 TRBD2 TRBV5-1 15 TGCGCCAGCAGCAATAGCGGGGGATACTCCTACGAGCAGTACTTC CASSNSGGYSYEQYF
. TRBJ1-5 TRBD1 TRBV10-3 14 TGTGCCATCAGCGGGACAGCAAGTAATCAGCCCCAGCATTTT CAISGTASNQPQHF
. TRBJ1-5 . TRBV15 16 TGTGCCACCAGCAGAAATACAGGGAGCGGGGCTTGGCCCCAGCATTTT CATSRNTGSGAWPQHF
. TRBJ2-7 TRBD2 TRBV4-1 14 TGCGCCAGCAGCCGGACTAGCGGGAGTGGCGAGCAGTACTTC CASSRTSGSGEQYF
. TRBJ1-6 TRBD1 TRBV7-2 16 TGTGCCAGCAGCTTAGGGTCAAGAGGGGGCGGATCACCCCTCCACTTT CASSLGSRGGGSPLHF
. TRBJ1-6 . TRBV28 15 TGTGCCAGCAGTTTCAACAGGGTGGGGAATTCACCCCTCCACTTT CASSFNRVGNSPLHF
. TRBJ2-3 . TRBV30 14 TGTGCCTGGAGTGTAATGCAGGGCACAGATACGCAGTATTTT CAWSVMQGTDTQYF
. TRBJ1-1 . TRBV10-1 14 TGCGCCAGCAGTGAGTCGGGAGGGATCACTGAAGCTTTCTTT CASSESGGITEAFF
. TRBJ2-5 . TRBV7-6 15 TGTGCCAGCAGCTTAGGACAGCCTCCGTGGGAGACCCAGTACTTC CASSLGQPPWETQYF
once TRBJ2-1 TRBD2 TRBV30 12 TGTGCCTGGGATTGGGGGGGCAATGAGCAGTTCTTC CAWDWGGNEQFF
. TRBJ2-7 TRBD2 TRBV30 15 TGTGCCTGGAGTAGCAAGGGACTAGCGGGAGTCGAGCAGTACTTC CAWSSKGLAGVEQYF
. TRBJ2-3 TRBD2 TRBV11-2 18 TGTGCCAGCAGCTTAGATCGGGGGGTAACTAGCGGGGCAGATACGCAGTATTTT CASSLDRGVTSGADTQYF
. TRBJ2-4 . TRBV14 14 TGTGCCAGCAGCCAAGAACTAGCCAAAAACATTCAGTACTTC CASSQELAKNIQYF
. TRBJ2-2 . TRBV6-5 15 TGTGCCAGCAGTTACTCGAGAGAACCGACCGGGGAGCTGTTTTTT CASSYSREPTGELFF
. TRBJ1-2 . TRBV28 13 TGTGCCAGCAGTTTATGGCCGGTCTATGGCTACACCTTC CASSLWPVYGYTF
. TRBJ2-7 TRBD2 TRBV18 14 TGTGCCAGCTCACCACCCAGCGGGACCTACGAGCAGTACTTC CASSPPSGTYEQYF
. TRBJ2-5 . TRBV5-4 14 TGTGCCAGCAGCTTGGGGGCAACTCAAGAGACCCAGTACTTC CASSLGATQETQYF
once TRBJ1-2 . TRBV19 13 TGTGCCGCAAACGGGGGGGGCGGCTATGGCTACACCTTC CAANGGGGYGYTF
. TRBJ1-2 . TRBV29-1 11 TGCAGCGTTGAAGATAAGCGGGTTTTATCCTTC CSVEDKRVLSF
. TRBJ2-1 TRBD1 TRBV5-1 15 TGCGCCAGCAGCCCCCGGGACAGTATTTACAATGAGCAGTTCTTC CASSPRDSIYNEQFF
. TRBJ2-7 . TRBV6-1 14 TGTGCCAGCACCTCCTCGGCAGGCTCTCTCGAGCAGTACTTC CASTSSAGSLEQYF
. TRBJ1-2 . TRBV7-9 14 TGTGCCAGCAGCTTAGACGGGATCCGATATGGCTACACCTTC CASSLDGIRYGYTF
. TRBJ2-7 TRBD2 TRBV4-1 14 TGCGCCAGCAGCCCCCGGGGGGGGTCCTACGAGCAGTACTTC CASSPRGGSYEQYF
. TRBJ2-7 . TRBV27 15 TGTGCCAGCAGCCTACACCGGACAGCCTCCTACGAGCAGTACTTC CASSLHRTASYEQYF
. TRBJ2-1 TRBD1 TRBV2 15 TGTGCCAGCAGTGAAGGGACAGGGATCTACAATGAGCAGTTCTTC CASSEGTGIYNEQFF
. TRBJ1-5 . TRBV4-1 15 TGCGCCAGCAGCCATCCCTTGATGGGGCCTCAGCCCCAGCATTTT CASSHPLMGPQPQHF
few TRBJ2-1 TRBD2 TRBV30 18 TGTGCCTGGAGTCGCGGATGGGGGAGTAGACGGCGGGAGGGCGAGCAGTTCTTC CAWSRGWGSRRREGEQFF
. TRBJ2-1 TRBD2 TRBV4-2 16 TGTGCCAGCAGCCGAACACTAGCGAGGGAGATCAATGAGCAGTTCTTC CASSRTLAREINEQFF
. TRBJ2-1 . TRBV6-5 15 TGTGCCAGCAGGTCCAGAGCAGGAGGCCACAATGAGCAGTTCTTC CASRSRAGGHNEQFF
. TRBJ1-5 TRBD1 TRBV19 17 TGTGCCAGTAGTTCTAACTCCAAGTCAGGGGGCGGTCAGCCCCAGCATTTT CASSSNSKSGGGQPQHF
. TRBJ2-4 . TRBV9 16 TGTGCCAGCAGCGTAGCGGGGGACCTTGACGGGAACATTCAGTACTTC CASSVAGDLDGNIQYF
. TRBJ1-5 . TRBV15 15 TGTGCCACCAGCAGAGGGGGGGGCGCGAATCAGCCCCAGCATTTT CATSRGGGANQPQHF
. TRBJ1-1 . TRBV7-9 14 TGTGCCAGCAGCTTAGGGAGCGGGGACACTGAAGCTTTCTTT CASSLGSGDTEAFF
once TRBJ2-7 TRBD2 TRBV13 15 TGTGCCAGCAGCAACGGACTAGCGGGAGCCCACGAGCAGTACTTC CASSNGLAGAHEQYF
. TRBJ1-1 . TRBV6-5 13 TGTGCCAGCAGTTACTCGAAAATTGCTGAGGCTTTCTTT CASSYSKIAEAFF
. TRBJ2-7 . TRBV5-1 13 TGCGCCAGCAGCTTTACCTATAGCTACGAGCAGTACTTC CASSFTYSYEQYF
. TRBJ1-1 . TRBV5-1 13 TGCGCCAGCAGCTTGGCGCGGAACACTGAAGCTTTCTTT CASSLARNTEAFF
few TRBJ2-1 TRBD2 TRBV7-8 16 TGTGCCAGCAGCGAAGCCCCTAGCGGGAGACAGGATGAGCAGTTCTTC CASSEAPSGRQDEQFF
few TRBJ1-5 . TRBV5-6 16 TGTGCCAGCAGCTTGGGTCCTGATTCAACAAATCAGCCCCAGCATTTT CASSLGPDSTNQPQHF
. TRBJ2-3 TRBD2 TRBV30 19 TGTGCCTGGAGTGTAAGAGGGGCGGGGGGCCTATCTAGCACAGATACGCAGTATTTT CAWSVRGAGGLSSTDTQYF
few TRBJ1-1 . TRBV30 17 TGTGCCTGGAGCGAACGTCGACCCAGGGCATTGAGCACTGAAGCTTTCTTT CAWSERRPRALSTEAFF
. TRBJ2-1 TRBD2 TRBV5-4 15 TGTGCCAGCAGCTTGGTTGCGGGAGAGAACAATGAGCAGTTCTTC CASSLVAGENNEQFF
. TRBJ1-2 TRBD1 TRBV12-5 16 TGTGCTAGTGGTTTGGTACAGCGACAGGGCCACTATGGCTACACCTTC CASGLVQRQGHYGYTF
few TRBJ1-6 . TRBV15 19 TGTGCCACCAGCAGAGAATTGCCGGGGAGGGACCTCTATAATTCACCCCTCCACTTT CATSRELPGRDLYNSPLHF
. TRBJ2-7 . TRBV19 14 TGTGCCAGTAGTGTTAGCGGCAGCTCCTACGAGCAGTACTTC CASSVSGSSYEQYF